The clone carrying this T cell receptor beta chain was recorded a few times. The CDR3 is 14 amino acids. Germline V gene lookup returns CDR1 SGHTA and CDR2 FQGNSA. The J segment lost 5 bases and the V segment lost 5 bases, leaving 8 bases of the junction unmatched. Some clones are missing from TCRdb's copy, which holds only in-frame ones; the method was immunoSEQ multiplex PCR. Among approximately 440,000 clones listed, 75% to 90% were seen once. These data come from a study of blood T cell repertoires in COVID-19. Material: PBMCs or T cells enriched from blood (not recorded which). The chain uses TRBV7-2 and TRBJ1-2; TRBD1 agrees at 7 bases. This sequence was found in a young woman who had recovered from COVID-19. The CDR3 is CASSQDRRGYGYTF. CDR3 nucleotide sequence: TGTGCCAGCAGCCAGGACAGGAGAGGGTATGGCTACACCTTC.